Detailed here is one TCR beta chain. This receptor's antigen is unknown. No per-base quality is available; no much larger clone lies one base away. At diagnosis, tumor, uninvolved tumor-adjacent lung and peripheral blood were collected and then preserved as a mix of FFPE and fresh-frozen material. For TCR repertoire profiling, blood samples were analyzed as peripheral blood mononuclear cells. Counted from cysteine to phenylalanine, this CDR3 has 15 amino acids. The entry retains the CDR3 DNA only, 45 bases that are in frame from base 1. V is pared back by 1 base and J by 7 bases, with 13 bases lying between the germline termini. Reading the germline V gene (reference sequence) gives CDR1 LNHDA and CDR2 SQIVND. The data originate from a study of T cells in localized non-small cell lung cancer (dated by TCRdb to 2020 to 2022). For the wider study: T cell repertoires of some 240 early-stage NSCLC patients were analyzed, with tumors being compared against uninvolved tumor-adjacent lungs. All 250 or so NSCLC patients in the cohort were treatment-naive and had localized lung tumors that were resected. NSCLC patients had a mean age of approximately 66 years, and around 140 were male and about a hundred female.

Here is what the overall study found, with its caveats: Higher T cell density in blood was associated with longer overall survival, whereas higher clonality in adjacent lung was associated with shorter survival. Uninvolved tumor-adjacent lung showed the highest T cell clonality, higher than tumor, which suggests more focused antigenic responses in the uninvolved tumor-adjacent lung. Of the top 100 tumor clones, a median of roughly 57 were detected in paired uninvolved adjacent lung; about 28 were also among that lung's top 100. Because multi-region tumor sequencing was not done, intratumor heterogeneity could not be ruled out. Because the study design was exploratory, TCR variables were selected using unadjusted p-values without false-discovery rate correction.

The immunoSEQ Assay was used to sequence TCR beta CDR3 regions from DNA. As for the authors' bioinformatics: To compute T cell density, TCR beta template counts were normalized to usable DNA, which was estimated by amplifying housekeeping genes. Richness was estimated using the preseqR package, with extrapolation to 400,000 templates for PBMC samples and to 120,000 templates for tissue samples. Clonality was taken to be one minus Pielou's evenness. Differential abundance testing on productive amino-acid clonotypes, with a minimum total count of 5 and an alpha of 0.1, was used to identify tissue-enriched TCRs. Repertoire overlap between compartments was quantified with the Jaccard Index and Morisita Overlap Index. GLIPH grouped TCR beta CDR3s together with public tetramer-defined viral CDR3s, and a viral motif had to include at least three viral sequences and show V-gene enrichment. TCRdb mirrors the immuneACCESS table, restricted to in-frame sequences. Some clones are absent from its copies; in checked studies, under half trace to an unresolved V gene, and the reason for the others is unknown. The V and J calls and clone size come from that table; D and trimming were worked out from the DNA. The sample yields about 28,000 clones; 80% to 90% were counted once. Around 6.8% of the sample comes from the top ten.

Here the sequenced sample was peripheral blood, taken before any cancer treatment. This receptor was identified in a male donor at least 60 years old with stage I lung adenocarcinoma. This chain is built from TRBV19 and TRBJ2-2; the D segment could be TRBD1, given 6 matching bases. Here the CDR3 is given as CASSIGRGLSGELFF. At the DNA level, the sequence is TGTGCCAGTAGTATAGGCAGGGGTCTAAGCGGGGAGCTGTTTTTT.